A single sample gave rise to the 23 T cell receptor beta chains below, sequenced in a study of blood T cell repertoires in COVID-19. Sequencing was performed with immunoSEQ multiplex PCR; in TCRdb, only in-frame clones are kept and a portion is missing. There are under 250,000 clones in the sample; approximately 86% occur only once, and just over 2.5% lies in the top ten. The sequenced material came from PBMCs or T cells enriched from blood (not recorded which). These receptors were obtained from a woman aged 25 to 39 with acute COVID-19.

The V gene is TRBV6-5, the J gene TRBJ2-5; 10 bases match TRBD2. Germline CDR1 is MNHEY and CDR2 is SVGAGI. V was clipped by 6 bases and J by 6 bases; unmatched bases: 4. The CDR3 covers 13 residues. The CDR3 reads CASRLAGRKTQYF. The CDR3 DNA reads as TGTGCCAGCAGACTAGCGGGGCGGAAGACCCAGTACTTC.

The chain is built from TRBV2 and TRBJ1-6; 7 nucleotides agree with TRBD1. The J segment lost 5 bases and the V segment lost 4 bases, leaving 5 bases of the junction unmatched. This CDR3 comprises 15 residues. Germline V gives CDR1 SNHLY, CDR2 FYNNEI. CDR3: CASSVPGQHNSPLHF. The CDR3 DNA reads as TGTGCCAGCAGTGTACCGGGACAGCATAATTCACCCCTCCACTTT.

The rearrangement uses TRBV6-5 and TRBJ2-7, with 8 bases identical to TRBD1. V lost 4 bases to trimming and J lost 6 bases; unmatched junction nucleotides: 8. Germline V gene lookup returns CDR1 MNHEY and CDR2 SVGAGI. This CDR3 is built from 14 residues. The CDR3 here is CASSSVRQGFEQYF. The CDR3 region has the DNA TGTGCCAGCAGTTCCGTCCGACAGGGGTTCGAGCAGTACTTC.

This chain connects TRBV7-9 to TRBJ1-4; tentative D call: TRBD1 (6 bases). Germline V gene data show CDR1 as SEHNR and CDR2 as FQNEAQ (reference sequence). The V gene lost 5 bases and the J gene lost 0 bases, with 10 bases spanning the gap. This CDR3 is 15 amino acids long. CDR3 in amino acids: CASSPDRATNEKLFF. The CDR3 DNA is TGTGCCAGCAGCCCGGACAGAGCAACTAATGAAAAACTGTTTTTT.

This clone was counted once. The chain has TRBV4-1 and TRBJ2-7, with 11 bases lining up with TRBD2. Germline loops: CDR1 MGHRA, CDR2 YSYEKL. V trimming: 1 base; J trimming: 3 bases; junction bases outside the gene matches: 2. This CDR3 contains 15 residues. This CDR3 reads CASSQGLAGNYEQYF. Here the CDR3 DNA reads TGCGCCAGCAGCCAAGGACTAGCGGGGAACTACGAGCAGTACTTC.

This chain joins TRBV5-1 and TRBJ1-4; D remains ambiguous. This CDR3 contains 13 residues. Trimming left V 2 bases short and J 5 bases short, with 7 bases between. Germline CDR1 is SGHRS and CDR2 is YFSETQ. CDR3 nucleotide sequence: TGCGCCAGCAGCTTTGCCGGGAATGAAAAACTGTTTTTT. Encoded protein: CASSFAGNEKLFF.

The V and J genes are TRBV10-3 and TRBJ1-2; TRBD1 matches at 8 bases. The CDR3 runs to 17 residues. V gave up 3 bases and J gave up 4 bases; unmatched junction bases: 13. Germline-derived CDR1 and CDR2 are ENHRY and SYGVKD. The CDR3 bases are TGTGCCATCAGTGATCTAAGGACAGGGACGGGTCCCTATGGCTACACCTTC. Protein sequence: CAISDLRTGTGPYGYTF.

The chain is built from TRBV6-5 and TRBJ1-1; the D is unclear. V was cut by 0 bases and J by 11 bases, with 7 bases left in between. Looked up from germline, CDR1 is MNHEY and CDR2 is SVGAGI. This CDR3 is built from 11 residues. Written as DNA, the CDR3 is TGTGCCAGCAGTTACTCCGGGGTGGCTTTCTTT. Translation: CASSYSGVAFF.

As concerns this clone: The identical CDR3 is also encoded by other nucleotide sequences in the sample. J is TRBJ2-3 and V is TRBV18; maybe TRBD1 (6 bases). Germline CDR1 KGHSH, CDR2 LQKENI. The CDR3 has 16 amino acids. Trimming removed 1 base from V and 1 base from J, with 12 bases in between. CDR3 in amino acids: CASSPLGGRGTDTQYF. DNA of the CDR3: TGTGCCAGCTCACCACTTGGGGGCAGGGGCACAGATACGCAGTATTTT.

The genes are TRBV19 and TRBJ1-1, with a tentative D call TRBD1 (5 bases). The length of the CDR3 is 13 residues. Between the trimmed V and J ends, which lost 11 bases and 4 bases, there was a span of 17 bases. Germline V gene sequence: CDR1 LNHDA, CDR2 SQIVND (reference sequence). The CDR3 region has the DNA TGTGCCGCTAGGGAGGGGCAGGGCACTGAAGCTTTCTTT. Protein product: CAAREGQGTEAFF.

This chain joins TRBV5-1 and TRBJ2-3; D remains ambiguous. CDR1 is SGHRS, CDR2 YFSETQ, per germline. This CDR3 has 13 amino acids. CDR3 amino acids: CATSDTLRDTQYF. In DNA, the CDR3 is TGCGCTACCAGCGATACACTCAGGGATACGCAGTATTTT.

The gene calls are TRBV24-1 and TRBJ1-2, with 9 bases that match TRBD1. CDR3 length equals 18 residues. Germline CDR1 reads KGHDR; CDR2 reads SFDVKD. V shed 7 bases, J shed 5 bases, and the junction held 19 bases outside the gene matches. CDR3 coding DNA: TGTGCCACCAGCTCCACCGGGACAGGGAATTCGAGTTTTTATGGCTACACCTTC. This encodes CATSSTGTGNSSFYGYTF.

The CDR3 nucleotides read TGTGCCAGCAGCGTAGGGGGGGGCATCGATACGCAGTATTTT. Its translation: CASSVGGGIDTQYF. The chain is built from TRBV9 and TRBJ2-3; TRBD2 might be the D (7 bases). This CDR3 comprises 14 residues. From germline, CDR1 is SGDLS and CDR2 YYNGEE. Between the trimmed V and J ends, which lost 0 bases and 6 bases, there was a span of 11 bases.

The rearrangement uses TRBV12-3 or TRBV12-4 and TRBJ1-2; D is uncertain. Deletions cut 4 bases from V and 4 bases from J, with 10 bases between. This CDR3 is 13 amino acids long. The CDR3 DNA reads as TGTGCCAGCAGTTACGGGTTAGGCTATGGCTACACCTTC. Translating gives CASSYGLGYGYTF.

The chain is built from TRBV13 and TRBJ1-2; D possibly corresponds to TRBD1 (6 bases). CDR3 size: 12 residues. CDR1 and CDR2 from the germline V gene are PRHDT and FYEKMQ (reference sequence). V lost 5 bases and J 8 bases, leaving 12 bases between the germline ends. CDR3 sequence reads: CASSEQGRGYTF. The CDR3 DNA reads TGTGCCAGCAGCGAACAGGGACGGGGCTACACCTTC.

V gene TRBV25-1 combines with J gene TRBJ2-3; 9 nucleotides line up with TRBD1. The CDR3 has 14 amino acids. Germline V lookup: CDR1 MGHDK, CDR2 SYGVNS. The J segment lost 4 bases and the V segment lost 4 bases, leaving 3 bases of the junction unmatched. CDR3 DNA: TGTGCCAGCAGTGCCACAGGGGGCGCAGATACGCAGTATTTT. The encoded protein is CASSATGGADTQYF.

This clone showed up just a few times. The chain joins TRBV5-1 to TRBJ1-6; D unresolved. V gave up 2 bases and J gave up 8 bases, with 11 bases separating them. In germline, CDR1 is SGHRS, CDR2 YFSETQ. This CDR3 contains 14 residues. The CDR3 region is CASSFTPQDSPLHF. The DNA for the CDR3 is TGCGCCAGCAGCTTTACGCCGCAGGATTCACCCCTCCACTTT. Full variable domain (rest looked up from reference TRBV5-1 and TRBJ1-6): KAGVTQTPRYLIKTRGQQVTLSCSPISGHRSVSWYQQTPGQGLQFLFEYFSETQRNKGNFPGRFSGRQFSNSRSEMNVSTLELGDSALYLCASSFTPQDSPLHFGNGTRLTVT.

This rearrangement joins TRBV3-1 (or the pseudogene TRBV3-2) to TRBJ1-2; no clear D gene. The CDR3 loop spans 13 amino acids. V was pared by 6 bases and J by 1 base, with 9 bases between. The germline V gene encodes CDR1 LGHDT and CDR2 YNNKEL (reference sequence). CDR3 region: CASSTSGNYGYTF. DNA for the CDR3: TGTGCCAGCAGTACCAGCGGTAACTATGGCTACACCTTC.

J is TRBJ2-3 and V is TRBV20-1; 15 bases match TRBD2. The V and J ends lost 3 bases and 5 bases, in that order; junction bases with no gene match: 12. Per germline, CDR1 DFQATT and CDR2 SNEGSKA (reference sequence). The CDR3 has 18 residues. The CDR3 here is CSASRAWTSGGGIDTQYF. CDR3 DNA sequence: TGCAGTGCTAGTAGAGCCTGGACTAGCGGGGGGGGGATAGATACGCAGTATTTT.

This clone was observed a handful of times. The rearrangement joins TRBV27 to TRBJ1-1; TRBD1 agrees at 7 bases. Per the germline V gene, CDR1 is MNHEY and CDR2 is SMNVEV (reference sequence). V trimming: 3 bases; J trimming: 5 bases; junction bases outside the gene matches: 6. The CDR3 consists of 14 residues. The CDR3 loop is CASSFNAGGTEAFF. DNA of the CDR3: TGTGCCAGCAGTTTTAATGCAGGGGGAACTGAAGCTTTCTTT.

This chain connects TRBV4-3 to TRBJ1-4, with TRBD1 matching 7 bases. CDR3 length equals 15 residues. Trimming at V came to 0 bases and at J to 8 bases, leaving 6 bases not matched to a gene. Per germline, CDR1 LGHNA and CDR2 YSLEER. Here the CDR3 DNA reads TGCGCCAGCAGCCAAGAAGGGGGCTGGCACGAAAAACTGTTTTTT. Translated, it gives CASSQEGGWHEKLFF.

This chain uses TRBV30 with TRBJ2-7; 11 bases are a match to TRBD1. The CDR3 is 13 residues long. Germline trimming cut 3 bases from V and 6 bases from J; bases unmatched to any gene: 4. Per the germline V gene, CDR1 is GTSNPN and CDR2 is SVGIG (reference sequence). CDR3 nucleotide sequence: TGTGCCTGGAGCCGGACAGGGGGCGGCGAGCAGTACTTC. As protein: CAWSRTGGGEQYF.

This clone was seen a handful of times. The chain recombines TRBV15 with TRBJ1-2; D not resolved. The CDR3 contains 17 residues. Trimming pared 1 base from V and 5 bases from J, leaving 20 bases between. The V gene's germline CDR1 is LNHNV and CDR2 YYDKDF (reference sequence). The DNA of the CDR3 is TGTGCCACCAGCAGAGGGAAGGTCGGGAGGACCCCGTATGGCTACACCTTC. Amino acids: CATSRGKVGRTPYGYTF.